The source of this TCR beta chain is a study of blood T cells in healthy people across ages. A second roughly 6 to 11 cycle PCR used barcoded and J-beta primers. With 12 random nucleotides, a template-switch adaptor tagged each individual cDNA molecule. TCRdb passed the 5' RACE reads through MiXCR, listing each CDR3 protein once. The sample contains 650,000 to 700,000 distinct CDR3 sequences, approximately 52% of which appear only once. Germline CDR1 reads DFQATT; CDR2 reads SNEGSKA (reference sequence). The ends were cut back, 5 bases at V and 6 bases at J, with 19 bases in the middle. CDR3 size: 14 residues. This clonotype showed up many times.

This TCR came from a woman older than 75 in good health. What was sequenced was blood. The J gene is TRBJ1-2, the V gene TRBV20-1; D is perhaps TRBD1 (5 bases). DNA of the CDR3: TGCAGTGCTCCCGCCCCGGGGGTCCGCAATGGCTACACCTTC. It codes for CSAPAPGVRNGYTF.